This T cell receptor beta chain is from a study of blood T cells in healthy people across ages. Alongside a J-beta primer mix, a sample-barcoded 5' primer served in a second PCR lasting roughly 6 to 11 cycles. The authors tagged each cDNA molecule using a template-switch adaptor with 12 random nucleotides. Using its own MiXCR run on the 5' RACE reads, TCRdb lists one record per CDR3 protein. Among fewer than 2,000,000 distinct CDR3 sequences listed, 39% were seen once. There are 13 residues in the CDR3. CDR1 and CDR2 (germline): SGHTA, FQGNSA. V was clipped by 3 bases and J by 3 bases; unmatched bases: 1. This clonotype came up many times. Antigen: not known. Study-wide findings and caveats: Both naive CD4+ cell counts and diversity were greater in long-lived donors than in aged donors.

The donors, aged about 6 to 100, were healthy Caucasians from Russia. The draw of peripheral blood yielded ten milliliters from each donor. This sequence joins TRBV7-2 and TRBJ2-5, with 7 bases aligning to TRBD1. Sequencing was carried out using blood. The receptor was derived from a human donor in good health. The CDR3 DNA reads as TGTGCCAGCAGCTTTCAGGGGGAAGAGACCCAGTACTTC. Translation gives CASSFQGEETQYF. Variable domain in full (rest from reference TRBV7-2 and TRBJ2-5): GAGVSQSPSNKVTEKGKDVELRCDPISGHTALYWYRQSLGQGLEFLIYFQGNSAPDKSGLPSDRFSAERTGGSVSTLTIQRTQQEDSAVYLCASSFQGEETQYFGPGTRLLVL.